Given below is one T cell receptor beta chain in context. Per the authors' pipeline: For nucleated cells, counts were estimated from reference gene primer amplification. The assay was immunoSEQ multiplex PCR, and TCRdb's table has in-frame clones only and misses some. For V, J and clone size, that table is used; D and trimming come from the DNA. This sample has about 120,000 clones, with about 89% found just once. These data originate in a study of blood T cell repertoires in COVID-19. Whole-study context: The samples span acute and convalescent COVID-19 from the United States, Italy and Spain. T cells, B-cell-depleted T cells, or PBMCs supplied cDNA or gDNA.

The CDR3 length is 13 residues. V lost 6 bases and J lost 11; bases outside the gene matches: 9. Germline V gene data show CDR1 as ENHRY and CDR2 as SYGVKD. This sequence originates from a man between 35 and 55 years old with acute or convalescent COVID-19. Sequenced sample: peripheral blood. This chain uses TRBV10-3 with TRBJ1-2; 10 nucleotides agree with TRBD1. In DNA, the CDR3 is TGTGCCATCAGCCCGGGACAGGGGATGGGTTACACCTTC. It translates to CAISPGQGMGYTF.